The sequence of this TCR beta chain was determined in a study of blood T cell repertoires in COVID-19 (dated by TCRdb to 2018 to 2021). About the investigation overall: Collaborator samples came from the United States, Italy and Spain and covered acute and convalescent phases of COVID-19. The prospective study material was composed of cDNA or gDNA derived from T cells, B-cell-depleted T cells, or PBMCs. Subjects who had been exposed to COVID-19, were actively infected with it, or had recovered from it provided the deeply sampled blood TCRbeta repertoires that made up the dataset. The repertoires were released in a freely available public database intended as a resource for research on the immune response to SARS-CoV-2. Samples came from the ongoing ImmuneRACE study (first 160 participants) plus 1,254 subjects from 6 global collaborators. A de-identified subject ID, COVID-19 status, age in years and sex were almost always included in the sample metadata. Where available, HLA class I and class II types were taken from metadata supplied by the sample provider and were not determined by assay-based typing. Findings and caveats that apply to the study as a whole: The amount of clinical and demographic metadata varied by source and participant and was provided uncurated.

Sequences MNHNS (CDR1) and SASEGT (CDR2) are obtained from the germline V gene. Ends trimmed: V by 2 bases, J by 0 bases; bases unmatched to a gene: 4. The CDR3 spans 16 residues, from the cysteine through the phenylalanine. Just the 48-base CDR3 DNA is kept, in frame starting at base 1. As regards this clone: Its antigen is still unknown. No quality values exist for individual bases; no much larger clone is one base distant.

In Seattle, one collaborating source enrolled patients while the infection was active and tracked those patients longitudinally over the course of disease. Collaborating institutions collected whole blood in K2EDTA tubes following their own protocols. For TCRbeta analysis, collaborators shipped samples as frozen whole blood, isolated PBMCs, or DNA extracted from either of those sample types. TCRbeta CDR3 regions were amplified from genomic DNA using the immunoSEQ Assay, a bias-controlled multiplex PCR. As for the original processing: Within the assay, amplification of reference gene primers was used to estimate how many nucleated cells each sample contained. Sequence reads were collapsed and filtered to measure the absolute abundance of every unique TCRbeta CDR3 rearrangement. Productive Simpson clonality was computed per sample as the square root of Simpson's diversity index over productive rearrangements. TCRdb re-hosts the immuneACCESS table, in-frame sequences only. Its copies lack some clones; in the studies checked, an unresolved V gene accounts for under half of them, and the cause for the rest is not known. Clone size and V and J calls were adopted from that table, with D and trimming inferred from the DNA. Counted in this sample were fewer than 150,000 clones; around 83% of them appeared once. Roughly 5% of the sample belongs to the ten largest clones.

Sequenced sample: peripheral blood. Recombination joined TRBV6-1 with TRBJ2-1; TRBD1 fits 7 bases in the junction. The clonotype comes from a woman aged 60 to 75 with COVID-19, enrolled during active disease. The CDR3 protein is CASSEYDRVSYNEQFF. The DNA reads as follows: TGTGCCAGCAGTGAATACGACAGGGTCTCCTACAATGAGCAGTTCTTC.